These 23 T cell receptor beta chains came from one sample sequenced in a study of blood T cell repertoires in COVID-19. Measured with immunoSEQ multiplex PCR; TCRdb has only the in-frame clones, and not every one. The table records more than 35,000 clones, approximately 90% of them present only once. The sample comprised peripheral blood. The receptors stem from a man in his sixties or seventies with active COVID-19.

The rearrangement joins TRBV30 to TRBJ1-2; TRBD1 matches 7 bases. This CDR3 comprises 13 residues. The V gene end was trimmed by 3 bases and the J gene end by 6 bases; junction bases not matched to a gene: 7. Germline V CDR1 and CDR2: GTSNPN, SVGIG (reference sequence). The DNA of the CDR3 is TGTGCCTGGAGACCCAGGGGGAGTGATGGCTACACCTTC. Amino acids: CAWRPRGSDGYTF.

This chain connects TRBV27 to TRBJ2-7; unclear D gene. With 5 bases removed from V and 6 bases from J, the gap between germline ends came to 11 bases. Germline V lookup: CDR1 MNHEY, CDR2 SMNVEV (reference sequence). CDR3 length: 12 residues. CDR3 in DNA: TGTGCCAGCAGTATCACTTCTGGCGAGCAGTACTTC. Amino acids: CASSITSGEQYF.

This rearrangement joins TRBV5-1 to TRBJ2-3; D remains ambiguous. Looked up from germline, CDR1 is SGHRS and CDR2 is YFSETQ. The CDR3 loop spans 15 amino acids. Trimming pared 0 bases from V and 0 bases from J, leaving 8 bases between. CDR3 loop: CASSLGVSSTDTQYF. The CDR3 nucleotides are TGCGCCAGCAGCTTGGGTGTCTCTAGCACAGATACGCAGTATTTT.

In DNA, the CDR3 is TGTGCCAGTAGTATACGTCCGACTTCAGGCAGGGGTGGGGAGCTGTTTTTT. Translated: CASSIRPTSGRGGELFF. The chain employs TRBV19 and TRBJ2-2, with D possibly TRBD1 on 6 matching bases. Germline V CDR1 and CDR2: LNHDA, SQIVND (reference sequence). The CDR3 runs 17 residues. V lost 2 bases, J lost 8 bases, and 21 bases lay in between.

This chain links TRBV28 with TRBJ2-4; the D gene is possibly TRBD2 (6 bases). The germline V gene has CDR1 MDHEN and CDR2 SYDVKM. V was clipped by 7 bases and J by 0 bases, with 16 bases between them. This CDR3 region has 16 residues. DNA for the CDR3: TGTGCCAGCATTTCCGGGGGATCCATAGCCAAAAACATTCAGTACTTC. As protein: CASISGGSIAKNIQYF.

V gene TRBV4-3 combines with J gene TRBJ1-5; possibly TRBD1 for D (5 bases). CDR3 length: 15 amino acids. V gave up 3 bases and J gave up 5 bases, with 14 bases separating them. The germline V gene encodes CDR1 LGHNA and CDR2 YSLEER. Written as DNA, the CDR3 is TGCGCCAGCAGCCAGGATCGGGGGTCTTATCAGCCCCAGCATTTT. Amino acid sequence: CASSQDRGSYQPQHF.

This clone was observed a handful of times. The rearrangement links TRBV7-9 to TRBJ2-2; 10 bases fit TRBD1. CDR1 SEHNR and CDR2 FQNEAQ come from the germline V gene (reference sequence). V was pared by 4 bases and J by 4 bases, with 6 bases of the junction left unmatched. The CDR3 runs 16 residues. The CDR3 DNA follows: TGTGCCAGCAGCTCAGGGACAGGGGTTGGCACCGGGGAGCTGTTTTTT. This sequence encodes CASSSGTGVGTGELFF.

This chain uses TRBV7-9 with TRBJ2-3, with TRBD2 identical over 13 bases. The CDR3 runs 17 residues. The ends lost 3 bases at V and 5 bases at J; junction bases unmatched: 8. Looked up from germline, CDR1 is SEHNR and CDR2 is FQNEAQ (reference sequence). The CDR3 DNA sequence: TGTGCCAGCAGCTTGGGATGGACTAGCGGGAGTGAAGATACGCAGTATTTT. This codes for CASSLGWTSGSEDTQYF. The full variable domain, completed using reference TRBV7-9 and TRBJ2-3, is DTGVSQNPRHKITKRGQNVTFRCDPISEHNRLYWYRQTLGQGPEFLTYFQNEAQLEKSRLLSDRFSAERPKGSFSTLEIQRTEQGDSAMYLCASSLGWTSGSEDTQYFGPGTRLTVL.

The chain is built from TRBV18 and TRBJ2-7; 9 nucleotides match TRBD1. The trim removed 8 bases at V and 3 bases at J, leaving 14 bases unmatched. The CDR3 loop spans 16 amino acids. Germline V lookup: CDR1 KGHSH, CDR2 LQKENI. CDR3 nucleotide sequence: TGTGCCAGCAAACTGACCGGGACAGGGAGCTTCTACGAGCAGTACTTC. This encodes CASKLTGTGSFYEQYF.

This chain joins TRBV6-4 and TRBJ1-5; D gene unclear. CDR1 is MRHNA and CDR2 is SNTAGT in the germline V gene. This CDR3 is 13 amino acids long. V was cut by 4 bases and J by 7 bases, with 11 bases left in between. In DNA, the CDR3 is TGTGCCAGCAGTGGGGAGATGGGCCAGCCCCAGCATTTT. Its translation is CASSGEMGQPQHF.

The V call is TRBV18, the J call TRBJ2-5; TRBD2 is a possible D gene (7 bases). This CDR3 is 15 amino acids long. The V and J ends lost 4 bases and 6 bases respectively, with 18 bases between them. The germline V gene has CDR1 KGHSH and CDR2 LQKENI. CDR3: CASSHLRGAEKTQYF. For the CDR3, the DNA is TGTGCCAGCTCACACCTACGGGGGGCGGAAAAGACCCAGTACTTC.

The gene calls are TRBV30 and TRBJ1-6; 9 positions match TRBD1. From germline, CDR1 is GTSNPN and CDR2 SVGIG (reference sequence). The CDR3 is made up of 15 amino acids. Germline trimming cut 2 bases from V and 9 bases from J; bases unmatched to any gene: 8. The DNA of the CDR3 is TGTGCCTGGAGTCCCGGACAGGGGTGGACTTCACCCCTCCACTTT. Its translation is CAWSPGQGWTSPLHF. Using reference TRBV30 and TRBJ1-6 for the parts outside the CDR3, the full variable domain is SQTIHQWPATLVQPVGSPLSLECTVEGTSNPNLYWYRQAAGRGLQLLFYSVGIGQISSEVPQNLSASRPQDRQFILSSKKLLLSDSGFYLCAWSPGQGWTSPLHFGNGTRLTVT.

Worth noting for this clone: In the same sample, other DNA sequences code for this CDR3. V and J are TRBV7-3 and TRBJ2-5; 10 bases are shared with TRBD2. J gave up 2 bases and V 2 bases, and 2 bases lay outside the gene matches. Germline values: CDR1 SGHTA, CDR2 FQGTGA. The CDR3 covers 15 residues. CDR3 loop: CASSLLAGVQETQYF. CDR3 bases: TGTGCCAGCAGCTTACTAGCGGGAGTACAAGAGACCCAGTACTTC.

This clone showed up just once. The gene calls are TRBV7-2 and TRBJ2-7; TRBD1 matches 7 bases. The germline gives CDR1 SGHTA, CDR2 FQGNSA. V gave up 5 bases and J gave up 1 base; unmatched junction bases: 11. The CDR3 spans 16 residues. CDR3 amino acids: CASSIGTAKTSYEQYF. DNA of the CDR3: TGTGCCAGCAGCATTGGGACAGCAAAAACATCCTACGAGCAGTACTTC.

In nucleotides, the CDR3 is TGTGCCAGTAGTATAGGTCAGCGCCACACGCAGTATTTT. Translation: CASSIGQRHTQYF. The chain joins TRBV19 to TRBJ2-3; D not certain. The CDR3 has 13 residues. Trimming took 1 base from V and 9 from J, leaving 11 bases between them. The germline V gene has CDR1 LNHDA and CDR2 SQIVND (reference sequence).

This clone was picked up a small number of times. The chain is built from TRBV20-1 and TRBJ1-5; D gene unclear. V lost 3 bases and J lost 0, with 15 bases in between. Germline values: CDR1 DFQATT, CDR2 SNEGSKA (reference sequence). This CDR3 comprises 16 residues. CDR3 coding DNA: TGCAGTGCTAGTGAGGGCAGCTATTATAGCAATCAGCCCCAGCATTTT. Translating it yields CSASEGSYYSNQPQHF.

V and J are TRBV5-1 and TRBJ2-7; D ambiguous. Deletions cut 4 bases from V and 0 bases from J, with 5 bases between. Germline CDR1 and CDR2: SGHRS and YFSETQ. The CDR3 length is 12 residues. Here the CDR3 reads CASSPSSYEQYF. The CDR3 DNA reads TGCGCCAGCAGCCCTAGCTCCTACGAGCAGTACTTC.

J is TRBJ1-2 and V is TRBV1; the D call of TRBD1 is as the table states it, not checked on the DNA. TRBV1 is given as a pseudogene. The CDR3 has 14 residues. The CDR3 bases are TGCACCAGCAGCCAACACAGGGAATACTATGGCTACACCTTC. Translated, it gives CTSSQHREYYGYTF.

This clone was detected once. The V and J genes are TRBV2 and TRBJ1-5; the D gene is possibly TRBD1 (5 bases). Per the germline V gene, CDR1 is SNHLY and CDR2 is FYNNEI. There are 14 residues in the CDR3. The ends were cut back, 4 bases at V and 3 bases at J, with 10 bases in the middle. The CDR3, as DNA: TGTGCCAGCAGTGGGCTCAGGGACAATCAGCCCCAGCATTTT. It yields the protein CASSGLRDNQPQHF.

V is TRBV28 and J is TRBJ2-2, with TRBD2 matching 8 bases. The CDR3 is 13 residues long. V lost 10 bases to trimming and J lost 4 bases; unmatched junction nucleotides: 5. CDR1 is MDHEN and CDR2 is SYDVKM in the germline V gene. The CDR3 DNA is TGTGCCACAATAGCGGGGATCACCGGGGAGCTGTTTTTT. It specifies CATIAGITGELFF. Full variable domain (missing parts from reference TRBV28 and TRBJ2-2): DVKVTQSSRYLVKRTGEKVFLECVQDMDHENMFWYRQDPGLGLRLIYFSYDVKMKEKGDIPEGYSVSREKKERFSLILESASTNQTSMYLCATIAGITGELFFGEGSRLTVL.

The chain links TRBV5-1 to TRBJ2-7; the match to TRBD1 covers 7 bases. In germline, CDR1 is SGHRS, CDR2 YFSETQ. V dropped 6 bases and J dropped 0; count of bases not matched to a gene: 6. The CDR3 has 14 residues. The CDR3 loop reads CASNPTGSSYEQYF. In DNA form, the CDR3 reads TGCGCCAGCAACCCGACAGGGAGCTCCTACGAGCAGTACTTC.

This chain uses TRBV7-8 with TRBJ2-1; 8 positions agree with TRBD2. Germline CDR1 reads SGHVS; CDR2 reads FQNEAQ. V was clipped by 1 base and J by 7 bases; unmatched bases: 18. The CDR3 runs 19 residues. The CDR3 loop reads CASSLVGPTGTSSRNEQFF. The CDR3 DNA follows: TGTGCCAGCAGCTTAGTAGGCCCGACCGGGACTAGTTCGCGAAATGAGCAGTTCTTC.

V gene TRBV19 combines with J gene TRBJ2-5; D unclear. This CDR3 has 15 amino acids. The V gene's germline CDR1 is LNHDA and CDR2 SQIVND (reference sequence). Trimming stripped 1 base from V and 2 bases from J, with 11 bases between. The CDR3 region has the DNA TGTGCCAGTAGTATAGGGCGGCACACACAAGAGACCCAGTACTTC. It is translated as CASSIGRHTQETQYF.